This record concerns one TCR beta chain sequence. Antigen: not known. Germline assignment: CDR1 SGHKS and CDR2 YYEKEE (reference sequence). The ends lost 1 base at V and 2 bases at J; junction bases unmatched: 1. The CDR3 has 15 residues. These data belong to a study of cytomegalovirus exposure and HLA in healthy donors. Findings and caveats of the study: 150 to 200 TCR beta chains were listed as cytomegalovirus-associated. CMV antigen specificity was confirmed in vitro for a few CMV-associated chains.

This table comes from immunoSEQ multiplex PCR, and its TCRdb copy is limited to in-frame clones, with some not included. The table shows about 240,000 clones, with approximately 86% occurring only once. The genes are TRBV5-5 and TRBJ2-2; 8 positions agree with TRBD1. The specimen sequenced was PBMCs. The clonotype was recovered from a woman in her 30s in good health and CMV-seropositive. CDR3 in amino acids: CASSLQGANTGELFF. The CDR3, as DNA: TGTGCCAGCAGCTTGCAGGGGGCTAACACCGGGGAGCTGTTTTTT.